A single sample is the source of the 28 T cell receptor beta chains below, sequenced in a study of blood T cell repertoires in COVID-19. TCRdb's table, derived via immunoSEQ multiplex PCR, lists solely in-frame clones and lacks some. The profile shows roughly 250,000 clones, about four fifths of them singletons. The sample consisted of peripheral blood. All receptors come from a woman aged 80 or over with acute or convalescent COVID-19.

This clone has only one observation. V usage is TRBV6-5 and J usage is TRBJ1-5; D gene unclear. The ends were cut back, 6 bases at V and 0 bases at J, with 12 bases in the middle. The length of the CDR3 is 15 residues. Germline CDR1 is MNHEY and CDR2 is SVGAGI. The CDR3 DNA follows: TGTGCCAGCAGGATCACAGAGAATAGCAATCAGCCCCAGCATTTT. This encodes CASRITENSNQPQHF.

V and J are TRBV2 and TRBJ2-5; 8 positions match TRBD1. This CDR3 region has 12 residues. The germline CDR1 and CDR2 sequences are SNHLY and FYNNEI. V was clipped by 6 bases and J by 6 bases; unmatched bases: 3. CDR3 residues: CASSRTGQTQYF. The CDR3 DNA is TGTGCCAGCAGCCGGACAGGGCAGACCCAGTACTTC.

Notes on this clone: Mismatch with germline at one junction end may stem from a read error. The V call is TRBV5-4, the J call TRBJ1-1; 7 nucleotides match TRBD1. CDR1 is SGHNT and CDR2 is YYREEE in the germline V gene (reference sequence). The CDR3 is 11 residues long. This CDR3 reads CASRLDREAFF. The DNA of the CDR3 is TGTGCCAGCAGATTGGACAGGGAAGCTTTCTTT.

The rearrangement uses TRBV5-8 and TRBJ1-1; tentative D call: TRBD1 (6 bases). Per the germline V gene, CDR1 is SGHTS and CDR2 is YDEGEE. Trimming left V 3 bases short and J 4 bases short, with 13 bases between. The CDR3 is 14 amino acids. The CDR3 DNA sequence: TGTGCCAGCAGCTATCAGGGGCTGGGCACTGAAGCTTTCTTT. Protein: CASSYQGLGTEAFF. Supplemented by reference TRBV5-8 and TRBJ1-1, the full variable domain reads EAGVTQSPTHLIKTRGQQATLRCSPISGHTSVYWYQQALGLGLQFLLWYDEGEERNRGNFPPRFSGRQFPNYSSELNVNALELEDSALYLCASSYQGLGTEAFFGQGTRLTVV.

V usage is TRBV19 and J usage is TRBJ2-7, with 9 nucleotides matching TRBD1. The CDR3 spans 14 residues. Germline values: CDR1 LNHDA, CDR2 SQIVND (reference sequence). V dropped 4 bases and J dropped 5; count of bases not matched to a gene: 6. DNA for the CDR3: TGTGCCAGTAGTAGGGACAGGGATGTTAACGAGCAGTACTTC. Its translation is CASSRDRDVNEQYF.

The gene calls are TRBV28 and TRBJ1-1, with 8 bases lining up with TRBD1. V gave up 5 bases and J gave up 8 bases; unmatched junction bases: 7. The CDR3 totals 13 residues. In germline, CDR1 is MDHEN, CDR2 SYDVKM. This CDR3 reads CASSMTGEGEAFF. CDR3 sequence (DNA): TGTGCCAGCAGTATGACAGGGGAAGGGGAAGCTTTCTTT.

The chain joins TRBV3-1 (or the pseudogene TRBV3-2) to TRBJ1-2, with 7 nucleotides matching TRBD1. V trimming: 2 bases; J trimming: 7 bases; junction bases outside the gene matches: 7. This CDR3 is built from 14 residues. Germline V gives CDR1 LGHDT, CDR2 YNNKEL (reference sequence). This CDR3 is CASSQYRGSAGYTF. The CDR3 bases are TGTGCCAGCAGCCAATACAGGGGATCGGCTGGCTACACCTTC.

The chain employs TRBV20-1 and TRBJ1-1; 7 bases map to TRBD1. The CDR3 is 14 amino acids. Germline CDR1 is DFQATT and CDR2 is SNEGSKA (reference sequence). The ends lost 3 bases at V and 4 bases at J; junction bases unmatched: 8. CDR3 in DNA: TGCAGTGCTAGTCTCGAGGGGGCAGGCACTGAAGCTTTCTTT. Its protein is CSASLEGAGTEAFF.

The V and J genes are TRBV27 and TRBJ2-5, with TRBD2 matching over 8 bases. The CDR3 is made up of 13 amino acids. The germline V gene has CDR1 MNHEY and CDR2 SMNVEV (reference sequence). Losses at the gene ends were 6 bases for V and 2 bases for J; bases not matched to a gene: 2. In DNA form, the CDR3 reads TGTGCCAGCAGGGGCGGGGGGCAAGAGACCCAGTACTTC. This translates into CASRGGGQETQYF.

CDR3 nucleotides: TGCGCCAGCAGCCAAGATCCCGGACAGAACCGTAACTCTGGGGCCAACGTCCTGACTTTC. It codes for CASSQDPGQNRNSGANVLTF. This sequence joins TRBV4-1 and TRBJ2-6; a weak D match, TRBD1 (6 bases). Trimming pared 0 bases from V and 0 bases from J, leaving 18 bases between. The germline CDR1 and CDR2 sequences are MGHRA and YSYEKL. This CDR3 has 20 amino acids.

This chain connects TRBV28 to TRBJ1-4; D gene unclear. This CDR3 is built from 17 residues. Germline-derived CDR1 and CDR2 are MDHEN and SYDVKM. V lost 5 bases and J 5 bases, leaving 21 bases between the germline ends. CDR3 region: CASSQFRWQHRNEKLFF. CDR3 nucleotide sequence: TGTGCCAGCAGTCAGTTCAGGTGGCAGCACCGAAATGAAAAACTGTTTTTT.

The chain combines TRBV9 with TRBJ2-1, with a tentative D call TRBD2 (5 bases). The V end lost 0 bases, the J end lost 0 bases, and 10 bases lay between the germline ends. In germline, CDR1 is SGDLS, CDR2 YYNGEE. The CDR3 runs 16 residues. This CDR3 is CASSVDLASSYNEQFF. The CDR3 DNA reads as TGTGCCAGCAGCGTAGATTTAGCGAGCTCCTACAATGAGCAGTTCTTC.

Points on this clone: This specimen includes other DNA sequences encoding the same CDR3. This chain joins TRBV5-1 and TRBJ2-1; TRBD1 aligns across 10 bases. V shed 0 bases and J 4 bases; nucleotides not matched to a gene: 1. Germline V gives CDR1 SGHRS, CDR2 YFSETQ. This CDR3 is 15 amino acids long. The CDR3, as DNA: TGCGCCAGCAGCTTGGCGGGACAGGGGTACAATGAGCAGTTCTTC. Protein product: CASSLAGQGYNEQFF.

V usage is TRBV2 and J usage is TRBJ1-3; D is undetermined. The CDR3 is 14 residues long. V lost 2 bases to trimming and J lost 2 bases, with 7 bases between them. Germline V CDR1 and CDR2: SNHLY, FYNNEI. CDR3 nucleotide sequence: TGTGCCAGCAGTGAACTAATGACTGGAAACACCATATATTTT. Protein: CASSELMTGNTIYF.

V gene TRBV7-9 combines with J gene TRBJ2-3, with TRBD2 identical over 15 bases. The CDR3 has 19 amino acids. The junction had 9 bases not matched to a gene; V was cut back by 5 bases and J by 0 bases. Germline V gene lookup returns CDR1 SEHNR and CDR2 FQNEAQ (reference sequence). CDR3 coding DNA: TGTGCCAGCAGCAGATGGACTAGCGGGGGGGTTCTTAGCACAGATACGCAGTATTTT. Its translation is CASSRWTSGGVLSTDTQYF.

The chain joins TRBV19 to TRBJ1-5; 9 nucleotides align to TRBD1. CDR1 is LNHDA and CDR2 is SQIVND in the germline V gene (reference sequence). The V segment lost 6 bases and the J segment 3 bases; nucleotides outside the gene matches: 9. The CDR3 loop spans 16 amino acids. This CDR3 reads CASSTDRGNNNQPQHF. The CDR3 coding sequence is TGTGCCAGTAGCACCGACAGGGGGAACAACAATCAGCCCCAGCATTTT.

CDR3 nucleotide sequence: TGTGCCAGTAGACAGGACAGGGCCCTGGGCTACACCTTC. This sequence encodes CASRQDRALGYTF. This chain connects TRBV19 to TRBJ1-2; the match to TRBD1 covers 8 bases. CDR1 and CDR2 (germline): LNHDA, SQIVND (reference sequence). V lost 6 bases to trimming and J lost 8 bases; unmatched junction nucleotides: 8. CDR3 length: 13 amino acids. The full variable domain, in which reference TRBV19 and TRBJ1-2 provide the parts outside the CDR3, is DGGITQSPKYLFRKEGQNVTLSCEQNLNHDAMYWYRQDPGQGLRLIYYSQIVNDFQKGDIAEGYSVSREKKESFPLTVTSAQKNPTAFYLCASRQDRALGYTFGSGTRLTVV.

The chain joins TRBV7-6 to TRBJ1-4; tentatively, D is TRBD1 (5 bases). Between the trimmed V and J ends, which lost 0 bases and 8 bases, there was a span of 13 bases. This CDR3 is 15 amino acids long. Germline V lookup: CDR1 SGHVS, CDR2 FNYEAQ. The CDR3 loop is CASSLAMAGREKLFF. CDR3 bases: TGTGCCAGCAGCTTAGCGATGGCAGGGCGGGAAAAACTGTTTTTT. Full variable domain (missing parts from reference TRBV7-6 and TRBJ1-4): GAGVSQSPRYKVTKRGQDVALRCDPISGHVSLYWYRQALGQGPEFLTYFNYEAQQDKSGLPNDRFSAERPEGSISTLTIQRTEQRDSAMYRCASSLAMAGREKLFFGSGTQLSVL.

This sequence joins TRBV19 and TRBJ1-5; D remains ambiguous. V lost 9 bases to trimming and J lost 4 bases, with 19 bases between them. The CDR3 consists of 15 residues. CDR1 is LNHDA, CDR2 SQIVND, per germline (reference sequence). The CDR3 loop reads CASPTALTGNQPQHF. In nucleotides, the CDR3 is TGTGCCAGCCCCACAGCGTTAACGGGGAATCAGCCCCAGCATTTT. Full variable domain (rest looked up from reference TRBV19 and TRBJ1-5): DGGITQSPKYLFRKEGQNVTLSCEQNLNHDAMYWYRQDPGQGLRLIYYSQIVNDFQKGDIAEGYSVSREKKESFPLTVTSAQKNPTAFYLCASPTALTGNQPQHFGDGTRLSIL.

This clone was seen a handful of times. The rearrangement links TRBV18 to TRBJ1-4; D remains unclear. In germline, CDR1 is KGHSH, CDR2 LQKENI. V was trimmed by 3 bases and J by 7 bases, leaving 12 bases between them. The CDR3 spans 14 residues. CDR3 bases: TGTGCCAGCTCACCTGGAGGGAGCGGTGAAAAACTGTTTTTT. The encoded protein is CASSPGGSGEKLFF.

This chain links TRBV6-5 with TRBJ1-3; the D is unclear. CDR1 and CDR2 from the germline V gene are MNHEY and SVGAGI. The V and J ends lost 7 bases and 0 bases respectively, with 13 bases between them. This CDR3 has 15 amino acids. The DNA of the CDR3 is TGTGCCAGCACACTTAGCGGTGGCTCTGGAAACACCATATATTTT. Protein sequence: CASTLSGGSGNTIYF.

The rearrangement uses TRBV4-1 and TRBJ2-7; 12 bases map to TRBD1. Germline V gives CDR1 MGHRA, CDR2 YSYEKL. With V trimmed by 1 base and J by 4 bases, 8 bases remained unmatched. The CDR3 sequence is 17 residues long. The CDR3 here is CASSQGTGTGGVYEQYF. The CDR3 region has the DNA TGCGCCAGCAGCCAAGGGACCGGGACAGGGGGCGTTTACGAGCAGTACTTC.

V and J are TRBV15 and TRBJ2-1; 8 positions agree with TRBD1. The germline CDR1 and CDR2 sequences are LNHNV and YYDKDF (reference sequence). The CDR3 totals 17 residues. J was trimmed by 0 bases and V by 2 bases; bases with no gene match: 6. In DNA, the CDR3 is TGTGCCACCAGCAGAAGGACAGGGTTGGGCTCCTACAATGAGCAGTTCTTC. This codes for CATSRRTGLGSYNEQFF.

The V gene is TRBV28, the J gene TRBJ2-7, with 10 bases aligning to TRBD1. The CDR3 contains 14 residues. Germline lookup yields CDR1 MDHEN and CDR2 SYDVKM. V shed 6 bases, J shed 4 bases, and the junction held 6 bases outside the gene matches. The CDR3 loop is CASRRQGAGYEQYF. The CDR3 DNA sequence: TGTGCCAGCAGACGACAGGGGGCGGGGTACGAGCAGTACTTC.

The genes are TRBV14 and TRBJ2-1, with TRBD1 as a possible D gene (5 bases). Germline V gene lookup returns CDR1 SGHDN and CDR2 FVKESK. V was trimmed by 4 bases and J by 0 bases, leaving 10 bases between them. CDR3 length: 15 residues. The CDR3 DNA reads TGTGCCAGCAGCCCTGCAGGGATCTCCTACAATGAGCAGTTCTTC. Its protein is CASSPAGISYNEQFF. Complete variable domain (other parts from reference TRBV14 and TRBJ2-1): EAGVTQFPSHSVIEKGQTVTLRCDPISGHDNLYWYRRVMGKEIKFLLHFVKESKQDESGMPNNRFLAERTGGTYSTLKVQPAELEDSGVYFCASSPAGISYNEQFFGPGTRLTVL.

The chain couples TRBV28 to TRBJ1-2; no definite D call. This CDR3 has 12 residues. Per germline, CDR1 MDHEN and CDR2 SYDVKM. V lost 8 bases and J 7 bases, leaving 14 bases between the germline ends. In nucleotides, the CDR3 is TGTGCCAGCGGGAGGGCCTCGGGTGGCTACACCTTC. It specifies CASGRASGGYTF.

The rearrangement joins TRBV2 to TRBJ2-6; 10 nucleotides line up with TRBD1. This CDR3 is built from 16 residues. Germline CDR1 and CDR2: SNHLY and FYNNEI. After removal of 6 bases from V and 1 base from J, the junction contained 3 bases not matched to a gene. The CDR3 DNA is TGTGCCAGCAGCCGGGACAGGGGTTCTGGGGCCAACGTCCTGACTTTC. Amino acid sequence: CASSRDRGSGANVLTF.

As concerns this clone: Other DNA variants within this sample encode the same CDR3. The chain has TRBV28 and TRBJ1-5, with D tentatively TRBD1 (5 bases). In germline, CDR1 is MDHEN, CDR2 SYDVKM. V lost 6 bases, J lost 0 bases, and 12 bases lay in between. The CDR3 sequence is 15 residues long. CDR3 sequence reads: CASRAQGYSNQPQHF. CDR3 bases: TGTGCCAGCAGGGCTCAGGGATATAGCAATCAGCCCCAGCATTTT.